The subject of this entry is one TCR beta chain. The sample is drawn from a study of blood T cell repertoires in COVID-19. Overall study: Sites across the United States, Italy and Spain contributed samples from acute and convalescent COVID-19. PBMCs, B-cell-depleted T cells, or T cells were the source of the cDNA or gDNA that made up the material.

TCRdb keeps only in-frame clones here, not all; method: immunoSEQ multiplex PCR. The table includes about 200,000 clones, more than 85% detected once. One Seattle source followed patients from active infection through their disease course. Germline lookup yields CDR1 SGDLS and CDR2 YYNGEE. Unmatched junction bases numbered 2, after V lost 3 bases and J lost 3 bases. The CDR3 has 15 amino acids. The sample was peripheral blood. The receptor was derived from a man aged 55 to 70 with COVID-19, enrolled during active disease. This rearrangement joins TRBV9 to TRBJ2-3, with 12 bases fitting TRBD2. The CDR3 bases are TGTGCCAGCAGCGCTAGCGGGGGGGGGACAGATACGCAGTATTTT. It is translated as CASSASGGGTDTQYF.